This T cell receptor (beta chain) was identified during a study of tumor-infiltrating lymphocytes in primary liver carcinoma. Study background: These were node-negative, non-metastatic T1-T3 tumors of about 4.2 to 11 cm.

A primer in the constant region served to generate TCR beta cDNA from 450 to 600 ng of total RNA. Modified slightly, ARM-PCR produced TCR beta libraries over three nested multiplex PCR rounds. TCRdb called the multiplex PCR reads again in MiXCR, with one record for every CDR3 protein. The sample includes 150,000 to 200,000 distinct CDR3 sequences, less than 65% of them seen just once. Unsorted whole blood yielded blood RNA, and germline DNA was extracted as well. With chronic HBV infection, the patients were also treatment-naive. Regarding the study as a whole: Among the pair types, tumor region pairs showed more overlap than tumor-adjacent and tumor-blood pairs. Tumors and blood were compared for top-250-clone fraction, and tumors had the significantly higher value (p = 0.039).

Only a few counts were recorded for this clonotype. Its antigen is currently unknown. The clonotype comes from a woman aged 60-75 years with primary liver carcinoma and hepatitis B virus infection. What was sequenced was peripheral blood.

This chain's CDR3 is CASSLVASRGLSSYNEQFF. The CDR3 DNA reads as TGTGCCAGCAGCTTAGTTGCCTCCCGGGGGTTAAGCTCCTACAATGAGCAGTTCTTC. The rearrangement joins TRBV7-9 to TRBJ2-1; a possible D gene is TRBD2 (6 bases). The CDR3 sequence is 19 residues long. Germline-derived CDR1 and CDR2 are SEHNR and FQNEAQ (reference sequence). V was cut by 1 base and J by 0 bases, with 19 bases left in between. The full variable domain, in which reference TRBV7-9 and TRBJ2-1 provide the parts outside the CDR3, is DTGVSQNPRHKITKRGQNVTFRCDPISEHNRLYWYRQTLGQGPEFLTYFQNEAQLEKSRLLSDRFSAERPKGSFSTLEIQRTEQGDSAMYLCASSLVASRGLSSYNEQFFGPGTRLTVL.